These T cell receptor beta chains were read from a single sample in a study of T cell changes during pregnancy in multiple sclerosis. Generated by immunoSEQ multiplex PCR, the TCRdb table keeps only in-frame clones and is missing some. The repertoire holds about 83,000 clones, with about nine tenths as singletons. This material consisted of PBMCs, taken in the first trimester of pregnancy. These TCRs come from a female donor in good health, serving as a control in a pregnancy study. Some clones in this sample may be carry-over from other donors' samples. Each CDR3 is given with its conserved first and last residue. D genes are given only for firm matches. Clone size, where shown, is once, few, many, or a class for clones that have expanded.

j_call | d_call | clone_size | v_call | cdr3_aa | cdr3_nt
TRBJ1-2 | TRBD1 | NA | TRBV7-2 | CASSSRQGLYGYTF | TGTGCCAGCAGCTCGCGACAGGGGCTCTATGGCTACACCTTC
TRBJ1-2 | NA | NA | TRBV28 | CASKTGGDLDYGYTF | TGTGCCAGCAAGACGGGCGGGGATTTGGACTATGGCTACACCTTC
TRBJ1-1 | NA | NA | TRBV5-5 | CASSLDSNTEAFF | TGTGCCAGCAGCCTAGATTCGAACACTGAAGCTTTCTTT
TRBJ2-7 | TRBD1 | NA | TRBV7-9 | CASSFGQGADEQYF | TGTGCCAGCAGCTTTGGACAGGGGGCCGACGAGCAGTACTTC
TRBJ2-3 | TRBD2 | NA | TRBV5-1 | CASKRLAVTDTQYF | TGCGCCAGCAAAAGACTAGCGGTCACAGATACGCAGTATTTT
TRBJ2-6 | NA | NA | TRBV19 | CASSTELLQASGANVLTF | TGTGCCAGTAGTACCGAACTACTGCAAGCCTCTGGGGCCAACGTCCTGACTTTC
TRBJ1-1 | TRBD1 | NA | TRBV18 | CASSLQTGVGTEAFF | TGTGCCAGCTCTCTACAAACAGGGGTGGGCACTGAAGCTTTCTTT
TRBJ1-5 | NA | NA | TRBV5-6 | CASSLGLPNQPQHF | TGTGCCAGCAGCTTGGGACTCCCCAATCAGCCCCAGCATTTT
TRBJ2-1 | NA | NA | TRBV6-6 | CASSPGANEQFF | TGTGCCAGCAGCCCAGGGGCAAATGAGCAGTTCTTC
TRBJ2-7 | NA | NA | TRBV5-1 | CASSPDGGLYEQYF | TGCGCCAGCAGCCCGGACGGAGGCTTATACGAGCAGTACTTC
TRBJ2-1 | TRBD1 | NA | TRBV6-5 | CASSYSGTGYFEQFF | TGTGCCAGCAGTTACTCCGGGACAGGGTATTTTGAGCAGTTCTTC
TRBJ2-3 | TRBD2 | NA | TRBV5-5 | CASSRGLAEWDTQYF | TGTGCCAGCAGCAGGGGACTAGCGGAGTGGGATACGCAGTATTTT
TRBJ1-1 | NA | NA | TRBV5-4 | CASSLDVGAGAEAFF | TGTGCCAGCAGCTTGGACGTAGGGGCCGGCGCTGAAGCTTTCTTT
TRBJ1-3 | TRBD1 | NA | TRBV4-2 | CASRPEGQGAKGNTIYF | TGTGCCAGCAGACCAGAGGGACAGGGGGCCAAGGGAAACACCATATATTTT
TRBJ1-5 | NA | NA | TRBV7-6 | CASSSEQGSQPQHF | TGTGCCAGCAGCTCTGAACAGGGAAGTCAGCCCCAGCATTTT
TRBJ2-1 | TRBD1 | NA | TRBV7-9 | CASRQQGPRYNEQFF | TGTGCCAGCAGGCAACAGGGGCCAAGATACAATGAGCAGTTCTTC
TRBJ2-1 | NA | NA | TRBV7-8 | CASKVGPEQGGEQFF | TGTGCCAGCAAGGTGGGGCCTGAACAGGGCGGTGAGCAGTTCTTC
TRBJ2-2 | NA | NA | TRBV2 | CASRRTGELFF | TGTGCCAGCAGGCGCACCGGGGAGCTGTTTTTT
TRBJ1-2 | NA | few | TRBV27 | CASSSGMGGYTF | TGTGCCAGCAGTTCAGGGATGGGTGGCTACACCTTC
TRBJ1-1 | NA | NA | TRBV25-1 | CASSEFRRTEAFF | TGTGCCAGCAGTGAATTTCGGAGAACTGAAGCTTTCTTT
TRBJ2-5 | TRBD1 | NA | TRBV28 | CASTLRSQGAGETQYF | TGTGCCAGCACCCTCAGGTCCCAGGGGGCCGGAGAGACCCAGTACTTC
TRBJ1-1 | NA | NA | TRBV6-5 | CASSYRQTNTEAFF | TGTGCCAGCAGTTACAGGCAGACTAACACTGAAGCTTTCTTT
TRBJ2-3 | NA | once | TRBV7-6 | CASSFFEQDTQYF | TGTGCCAGCAGCTTTTTTGAGCAAGATACGCAGTATTTT
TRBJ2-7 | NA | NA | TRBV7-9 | CASSLAGSYEQYF | TGTGCCAGCAGCTTAGCCGGCTCCTACGAGCAGTACTTC
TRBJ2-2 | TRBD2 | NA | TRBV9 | CASSERWGLAGGSNTGELFF | TGTGCCAGCAGCGAGAGATGGGGACTAGCGGGAGGCTCGAACACCGGGGAGCTGTTTTTT
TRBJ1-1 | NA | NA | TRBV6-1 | CASSERNRAPEAFF | TGTGCCAGCAGTGAAAGGAACAGGGCACCTGAAGCTTTCTTT
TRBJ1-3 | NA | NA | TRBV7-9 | CASSPAGSSGNTIYF | TGTGCCAGCAGTCCTGCGGGGAGCTCTGGAAACACCATATATTTT
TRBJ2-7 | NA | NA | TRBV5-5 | CASSFGQYYEQYF | TGTGCCAGCAGCTTCGGACAATACTACGAGCAGTACTTC
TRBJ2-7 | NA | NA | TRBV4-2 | CASSQDGTSGSGYEQYF | TGTGCCAGCAGCCAAGATGGCACCTCGGGTAGTGGCTACGAGCAGTACTTC
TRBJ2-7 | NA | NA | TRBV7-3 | CASSLGLAPYEQYF | TGTGCCAGCAGCTTAGGGCTAGCTCCCTACGAGCAGTACTTC
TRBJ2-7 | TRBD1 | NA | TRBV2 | CASIPDRGYIKYF | TGTGCCAGCATCCCGGACAGGGGGTATATAAAGTACTTC
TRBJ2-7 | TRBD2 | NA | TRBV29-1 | CSVGLVTPYEQYF | TGCAGCGTAGGACTAGTAACCCCCTACGAGCAGTACTTC
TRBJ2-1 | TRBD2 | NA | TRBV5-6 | CASRVRGGGSYNEQFF | TGTGCCAGCAGAGTACGTGGGGGGGGCTCCTACAATGAGCAGTTCTTC
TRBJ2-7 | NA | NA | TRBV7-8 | CASSLDRRSYEQYF | TGTGCCAGCAGCCTAGACAGGCGTTCCTACGAGCAGTACTTC
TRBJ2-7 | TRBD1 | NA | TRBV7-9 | CASSSTGAYEQYF | TGTGCCAGCAGCTCGACAGGGGCCTACGAGCAGTACTTC
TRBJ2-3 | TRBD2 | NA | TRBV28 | CASSLGRGYTDTQYF | TGTGCCAGCAGTTTAGGGAGGGGTTACACAGATACGCAGTATTTT
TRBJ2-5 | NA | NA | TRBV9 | CASSVAEETQYF | TGTGCCAGCAGCGTAGCAGAAGAGACCCAGTACTTC
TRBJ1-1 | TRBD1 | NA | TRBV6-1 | CASMNRGLNTEAFF | TGTGCCAGCATGAACAGGGGTCTGAACACTGAAGCTTTCTTT
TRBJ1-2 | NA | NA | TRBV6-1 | CAGGKSANYGYTF | TGTGCCGGGGGGAAATCAGCTAACTATGGCTACACCTTC
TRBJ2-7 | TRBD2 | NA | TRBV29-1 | CSVVVPGLAGGSIYEQYF | TGCAGCGTTGTTGTCCCGGGACTAGCGGGAGGAAGTATCTACGAGCAGTACTTC
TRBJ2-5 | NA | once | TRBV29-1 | CSVEGTVQETQYF | TGCAGCGTTGAAGGGACAGTCCAAGAGACCCAGTACTTC
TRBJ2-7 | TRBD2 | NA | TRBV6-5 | CASSYGRGGTYEQYF | TGTGCCAGCAGTTACGGGAGGGGTGGGACCTACGAGCAGTACTTC
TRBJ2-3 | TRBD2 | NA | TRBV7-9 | CASSLAAGGPNTQYF | TGTGCCAGCAGCTTAGCAGCGGGAGGGCCGAATACGCAGTATTTT
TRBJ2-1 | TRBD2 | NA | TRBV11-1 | CASSTRLAGGDNEQFF | TGTGCCAGCAGCACCCGACTAGCGGGAGGGGACAATGAGCAGTTCTTC
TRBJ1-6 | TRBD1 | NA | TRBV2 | CASSGGTGNNSPLHF | TGTGCCAGCAGTGGGGGGACAGGGAATAATTCACCCCTCCACTTT
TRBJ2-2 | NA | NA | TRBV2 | CASSEALGRNTGELFF | TGTGCCAGCAGTGAAGCGCTAGGCAGGAACACCGGGGAGCTGTTTTTT
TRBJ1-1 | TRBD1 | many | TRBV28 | CATGQAYTEAFF | TGTGCCACGGGACAGGCTTACACTGAAGCTTTCTTT
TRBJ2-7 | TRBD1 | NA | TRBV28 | CASSPSGTGGDEQYF | TGTGCCAGCAGTCCCTCCGGGACAGGGGGCGACGAGCAGTACTTC
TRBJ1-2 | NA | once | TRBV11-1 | CASSLLGADYGYTF | TGTGCCAGCAGCTTATTAGGGGCGGACTATGGCTACACCTTC
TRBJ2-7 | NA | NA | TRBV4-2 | CASSQEGGGEQYF | TGTGCCAGCAGCCAAGAAGGAGGCGGCGAGCAGTACTTC